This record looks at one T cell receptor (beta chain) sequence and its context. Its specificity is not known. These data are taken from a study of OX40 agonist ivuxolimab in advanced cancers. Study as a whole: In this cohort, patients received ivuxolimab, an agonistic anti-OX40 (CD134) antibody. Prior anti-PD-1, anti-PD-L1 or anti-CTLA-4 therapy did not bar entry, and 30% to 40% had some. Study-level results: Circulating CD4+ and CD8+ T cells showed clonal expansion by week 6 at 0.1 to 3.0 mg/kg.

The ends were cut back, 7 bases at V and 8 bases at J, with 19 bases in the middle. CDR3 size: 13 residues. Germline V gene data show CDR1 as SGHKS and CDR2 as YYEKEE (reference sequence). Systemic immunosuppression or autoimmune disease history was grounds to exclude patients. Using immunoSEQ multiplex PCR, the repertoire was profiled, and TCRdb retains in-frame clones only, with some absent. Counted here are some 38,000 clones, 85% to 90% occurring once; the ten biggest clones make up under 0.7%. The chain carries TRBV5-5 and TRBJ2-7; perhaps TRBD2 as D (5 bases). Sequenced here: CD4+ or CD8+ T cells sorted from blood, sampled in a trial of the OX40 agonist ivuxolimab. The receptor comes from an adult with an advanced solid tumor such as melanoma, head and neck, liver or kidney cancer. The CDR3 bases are TGTGCCAGCGGCGATGGACGGACTTTCAAGCAGTACTTC. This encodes CASGDGRTFKQYF.